This TCR beta chain emerged from a study of cytomegalovirus exposure and HLA in healthy donors. Across the whole study: Prior work identified around 120 million unique TCR beta sequences in approximately 180 million T cells.

Notes on this clone: Antigen: not known.

Notes on the study in general: Rarity marked most TCR sequences, yet some public TCRs occurred in many donors. Later analysis found that TCR beta chains associated with HLA were more clonally expanded than other, equally common chains.

Primers for the PCR totalled 60 Vbeta and 13 Jbeta. Assay: immunoSEQ multiplex PCR; the TCRdb copy retains only in-frame clones and omits some. This sample has over 85,000 clones, with around three quarters found just once. This CDR3 contains 15 residues. The V gene's germline CDR1 is SEHNR and CDR2 FQNEAQ (reference sequence). Unmatched junction bases numbered 3, after V lost 3 bases and J lost 1 base. Sequencing was done on a sample of PBMCs. V and J are TRBV7-9 and TRBJ1-1; 9 nucleotides line up with TRBD1. The origin of this receptor is a man in his forties in good health and CMV-seronegative. The CDR3 loop is CASSFIQGANTEAFF. CDR3 bases: TGTGCCAGCAGCTTCATACAGGGGGCGAACACTGAAGCTTTCTTT.